This T cell receptor beta chain was retrieved from a study of T cell repertoires in cytomegalovirus infection. TCRdb ran MiXCR on the reads and lists one entry per CDR3 protein. The table includes about 830,000 distinct CDR3 sequences, approximately 29% detected once. Worth noting for this clonotype: Antigen: not known.

Specimen: cultured CD8+ T cells from PBMCs, collected from culture after CMV antigen stimulation. This sequence originates from a human donor in good health (CMV status not recorded). Some clones in this sample may be carry-over from other donors' samples.

The CDR3 protein is CASSLYSTVNTEAFF. The CDR3 DNA sequence: TGCGCCAGCAGCTTGTACTCGACTGTGAACACTGAAGCTTTCTTT. The chain combines TRBV5-1 with TRBJ1-1; no reliable D call. Trimming cost V 1 base and J 0 bases, with 10 bases left between them. Germline-derived CDR1 and CDR2 are SGHRS and YFSETQ. The CDR3 is 15 residues long.